The 12 T cell receptor beta chains in this list originate from one sample, sequenced in a study of CXCR3-negative and CXCR3-positive naive CD8 T cells. The study made its TRB cDNA libraries by 5' RACE, adding UMI labels. Each CDR3 protein gets one entry in TCRdb, which reprocessed the 5' RACE reads and gives no DNA. Its listing shows under 85,000 distinct CDR3 sequences. The sample was naive CXCR3- CD8+ T cells from blood. The subset here: CD45RO-CCR7+CD27+CD95- naive CD8+ T cells lacking CXCR3 (TNR3-). Source of these receptors: a human donor in good health. Some clones in this sample may be carry-over from other donors' samples.

The chain combines TRBV29-1 with TRBJ2-7. This CDR3 is built from 13 residues. From germline, CDR1 is SQVTM and CDR2 ANQGSEA. Here the CDR3 reads CSVDGQNSYEQYF.

The gene calls are TRBV3-1 and TRBJ1-2; TCRdb designates TRBD1, a call that cannot be tested without DNA. The germline V gene encodes CDR1 LGHDT and CDR2 YNNKEL (reference sequence). The CDR3 sequence is 14 residues long. The CDR3 protein is CASSLTGQGGGYTF.

The chain combines TRBV14 with TRBJ2-1. CDR1 and CDR2 from the germline V gene are SGHDN and FVKESK. CDR3 length: 13 residues. CDR3 region: CASSQAPDFEQFF.

This chain links TRBV29-1 with TRBJ2-3; lacking DNA, the TRBD2 call made by TCRdb goes unchecked. Germline V gives CDR1 SQVTM, CDR2 ANQGSEA. This CDR3 is 12 amino acids long. CDR3 loop: CSGEGLADTQYF.

V is TRBV4-3 and J is TRBJ2-7; TCRdb selects TRBD2, and the lack of DNA leaves this call unchecked. The CDR3 contains 15 residues. Germline CDR1 and CDR2: LGHNA and YSLEER. The CDR3: CASSRSGGEAYEQYF.

This chain connects TRBV6-6 to TRBJ2-1; TCRdb names TRBD2, which stays unverified in the absence of DNA. Germline values: CDR1 MNHNY, CDR2 SVGAGI (reference sequence). This CDR3 is 15 amino acids long. CDR3 amino acids: CASSSPGLAKNEQFF.

V gene TRBV9 combines with J gene TRBJ2-1; the TCRdb call, TRBD1, lacks DNA for checking. The germline gives CDR1 SGDLS, CDR2 YYNGEE. CDR3 length equals 15 residues. This chain's CDR3 is CASSAGGGFHNEQFF.

The chain joins TRBV5-1 to TRBJ1-1; the D gene TCRdb calls, TRBD1, cannot be checked with no DNA. Looked up from germline, CDR1 is SGHRS and CDR2 is YFSETQ. The CDR3 spans 15 residues. This chain's CDR3 is CASSFYGQPSTEAFF.

V usage is TRBV29-1 and J usage is TRBJ1-4. Germline assignment: CDR1 SQVTM and CDR2 ANQGSEA. The CDR3 has 11 amino acids. CDR3 protein: CSGIGNEKLFF.

The J gene is TRBJ2-1, the V gene TRBV2; the TRBD1 assignment by TCRdb is unverifiable without DNA. CDR3 length: 14 amino acids. CDR1 and CDR2 (germline): SNHLY, FYNNEI. This CDR3 is CASNRDRGWDEQFF.

The chain links TRBV2 to TRBJ1-5; no DNA is available, so the TRBD1 call from TCRdb remains unchecked. Germline CDR1 SNHLY, CDR2 FYNNEI. This CDR3 contains 14 residues. This CDR3 reads CASRLRGSNQPQHF. The entire variable domain, with the rest obtained from reference TRBV2 and TRBJ1-5, is as follows: EPEVTQTPSHQVTQMGQEVILRCVPISNHLYFYWYRQILGQKVEFLVSFYNNEISEKSEIFDDQFSVERPDGSNFTLKIRSTKLEDSAMYFCASRLRGSNQPQHFGDGTRLSIL.

The V call is TRBV5-4, the J call TRBJ2-7; the TCRdb D gene call, TRBD2, has no DNA to confirm it. Germline assignment: CDR1 SGHNT and CDR2 YYREEE (reference sequence). The CDR3 is made up of 18 amino acids. Here the CDR3 reads CASSSDRRELVTMYEQYF. Full variable domain (remainder filled in from reference TRBV5-4 and TRBJ2-7): ETGVTQSPTHLIKTRGQQVTLRCSSQSGHNTVSWYQQALGQGPQFIFQYYREEENGRGNFPPRFSGLQFPNYSSELNVNALELDDSALYLCASSSDRRELVTMYEQYFGPGTRLTVT.